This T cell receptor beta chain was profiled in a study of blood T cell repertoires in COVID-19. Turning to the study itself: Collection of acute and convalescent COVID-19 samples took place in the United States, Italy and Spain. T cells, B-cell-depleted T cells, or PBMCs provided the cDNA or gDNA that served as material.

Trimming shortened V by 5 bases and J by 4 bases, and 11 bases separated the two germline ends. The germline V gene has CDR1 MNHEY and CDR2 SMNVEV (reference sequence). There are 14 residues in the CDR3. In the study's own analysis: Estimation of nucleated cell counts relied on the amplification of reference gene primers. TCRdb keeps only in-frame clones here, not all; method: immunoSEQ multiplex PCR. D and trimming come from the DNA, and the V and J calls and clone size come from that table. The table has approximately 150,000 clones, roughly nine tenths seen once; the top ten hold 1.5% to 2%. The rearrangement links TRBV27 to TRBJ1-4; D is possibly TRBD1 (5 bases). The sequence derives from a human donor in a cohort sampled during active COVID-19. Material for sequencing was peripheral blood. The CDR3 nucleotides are TGTGCCAGCAGTCCGGGGGGGAATAATGAAAAACTGTTTTTT. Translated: CASSPGGNNEKLFF.